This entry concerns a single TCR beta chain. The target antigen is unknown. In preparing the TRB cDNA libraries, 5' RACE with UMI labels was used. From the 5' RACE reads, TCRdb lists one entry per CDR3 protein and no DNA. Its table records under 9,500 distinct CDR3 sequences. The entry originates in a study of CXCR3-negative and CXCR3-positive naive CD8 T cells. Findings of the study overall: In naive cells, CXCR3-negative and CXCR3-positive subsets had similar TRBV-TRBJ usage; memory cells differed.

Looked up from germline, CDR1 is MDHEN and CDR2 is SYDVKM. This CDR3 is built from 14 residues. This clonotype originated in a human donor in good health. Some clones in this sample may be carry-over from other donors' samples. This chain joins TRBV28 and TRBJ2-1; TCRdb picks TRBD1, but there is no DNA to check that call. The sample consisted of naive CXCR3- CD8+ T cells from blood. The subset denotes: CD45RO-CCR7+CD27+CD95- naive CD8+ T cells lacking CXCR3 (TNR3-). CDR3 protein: CASNPRGRYNEQFF. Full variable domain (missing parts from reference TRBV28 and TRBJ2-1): DVKVTQSSRYLVKRTGEKVFLECVQDMDHENMFWYRQDPGLGLRLIYFSYDVKMKEKGDIPEGYSVSREKKERFSLILESASTNQTSMYLCASNPRGRYNEQFFGPGTRLTVL.